Sequencing of this T cell receptor beta chain was carried out in a study of control samples from healthy donors and cancer patients. The method was immunoSEQ multiplex PCR; TCRdb's version includes in-frame clones alone and lacks a portion of them. The sample contains just under 75,000 clones, about 90% of which appear only once. This CDR3 comprises 14 residues. Germline V lookup: CDR1 SGDLS, CDR2 YYNGEE. Trimming cost V 0 bases and J 4 bases; bases outside gene matches: 3. The chain uses TRBV9 and TRBJ2-5; 7 bases map to TRBD1. The sequence came from a woman aged 50 to 65 in good health. The source material was blood. CDR3 loop: CASSVGQGVETQYF. CDR3 coding DNA: TGTGCCAGCAGCGTAGGCCAGGGGGTAGAGACCCAGTACTTC.